The T cell receptor (beta chain) under discussion was sequenced for a study of blood T cell repertoires in COVID-19. At the level of the study: Acute and convalescent COVID-19 samples came from the United States, Italy and Spain. PBMCs, B-cell-depleted T cells, or T cells provided the cDNA or gDNA that made up the material.

J gave up 5 bases and V 2 bases, and 6 bases lay outside the gene matches. Germline V CDR1 and CDR2: LGHNA, YSLEER. The CDR3 covers 16 residues. One Seattle source followed patients from active infection through their disease course. In the original analysis: It was from reference gene primer amplification that nucleated cell counts were estimated. Only in-frame clones appear in the TCRdb table, and some are missing; sequencing was by immunoSEQ multiplex PCR. V and J calls and clone size are those listed in that table; D and trimming were worked out from the DNA. Altogether under 250,000 clones are present, about nine tenths being singletons, with the ten largest covering 6.3%.

The chain carries TRBV4-3 and TRBJ1-4; 9 bases align to TRBD1. The sample taken for sequencing was peripheral blood. This TCR was recovered from a woman aged 25 to 39 with COVID-19, enrolled during active disease. The CDR3 DNA follows: TGCGCCAGCAGCCAATTATGGACAGGGGAAAATGAAAAACTGTTTTTT. Amino acids: CASSQLWTGENEKLFF.